A single T cell receptor (beta chain) is shown here with its context. Germline V gene data show CDR1 as MDHEN and CDR2 as SYDVKM. V lost 2 bases, J lost 1 base, and 14 bases lay in between. The CDR3 is 16 residues long. This sample stems from a study of control samples from healthy donors and cancer patients. The protocol was immunoSEQ multiplex PCR, while the TCRdb copy is restricted to in-frame clones and leaves out a portion. Here the sample spans tens of thousands of clones, over 75% being singletons. V and J are TRBV28 and TRBJ1-2; no clear D gene. This receptor was taken from a man aged 35-49 years in good health. Specimen: blood. CDR3 in DNA: TGTGCCAGCAGTTTAGGATCCCCCGGCAGTAACTATGGCTACACCTTC. It specifies CASSLGSPGSNYGYTF.